This T cell receptor beta chain comes out of a study of blood T cell repertoires in COVID-19. Whole-study context: COVID-19 samples collected from the United States, Italy and Spain covered acute and convalescent phases. Nucleic acid was either cDNA or gDNA, and it came from T cells, B-cell-depleted T cells, or PBMCs.

With 0 bases removed from V and 4 bases from J, the gap between germline ends came to 9 bases. CDR1 and CDR2 from the germline V gene are SGHTA and FQGTGA. This CDR3 has 14 amino acids. Participants were aged about 18 to 90 years, lived in roughly 25 US areas, and enrolled virtually. Recovery meant two consecutive negative NP/OP PCR tests, professional clearance, or resolved symptoms. Here immunoSEQ multiplex PCR was the method, and the copy in TCRdb shows in-frame clones only, minus some. The sample lists fewer than 500,000 clones, roughly nine tenths occurring once. The receptor comes from a man younger than 45 who had recovered from COVID-19. The chain links TRBV7-3 to TRBJ1-1; D not certain. The sequenced sample was PBMCs or T cells enriched from blood (not recorded which). CDR3 DNA: TGTGCCAGCAGCTTAACGAGGGATGGCACTGAAGCTTTCTTT. Translated: CASSLTRDGTEAFF.